This T cell receptor (beta chain) comes out of a study of blood T cell repertoires in COVID-19. The overall study: The United States, Italy and Spain supplied acute and convalescent COVID-19 samples. PBMCs, B-cell-depleted T cells, or T cells were the source of the cDNA or gDNA that made up the material.

Original handling: Reference gene primers were amplified, and this amplification served to estimate nucleated cell counts. Method: immunoSEQ multiplex PCR; TCRdb's copy keeps in-frame clones and lacks some. The V and J calls and clone size come from that table; D and trimming were worked out from the DNA. Here the sample spans under 60,000 clones, around 86% being singletons. Trimming took off 6 bases at V and 7 bases at J, with 15 bases between the two ends. The germline gives CDR1 MNHEY, CDR2 SMNVEV (reference sequence). This CDR3 has 13 residues. This receptor was obtained from a human donor in a cohort sampled during active COVID-19. The chain has TRBV27 and TRBJ1-1, with D tentatively TRBD1 (6 bases). Material for sequencing was peripheral blood. The CDR3 DNA reads TGTGCCAGCAGGGGCCGGACAGCCCATGAAGCTTTCTTT. Translation: CASRGRTAHEAFF.